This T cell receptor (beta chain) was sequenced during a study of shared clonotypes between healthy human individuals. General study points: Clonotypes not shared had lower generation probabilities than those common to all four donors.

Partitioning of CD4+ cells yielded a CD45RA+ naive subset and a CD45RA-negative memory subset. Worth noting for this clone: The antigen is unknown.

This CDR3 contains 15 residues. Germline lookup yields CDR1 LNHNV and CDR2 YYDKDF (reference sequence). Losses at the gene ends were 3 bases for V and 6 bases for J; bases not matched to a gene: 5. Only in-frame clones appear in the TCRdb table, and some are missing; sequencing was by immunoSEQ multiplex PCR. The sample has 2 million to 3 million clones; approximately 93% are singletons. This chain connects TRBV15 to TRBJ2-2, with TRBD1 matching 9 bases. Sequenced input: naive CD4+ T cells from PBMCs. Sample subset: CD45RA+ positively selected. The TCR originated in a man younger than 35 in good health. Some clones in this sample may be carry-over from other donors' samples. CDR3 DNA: TGTGCCACCAGCAGGAGGGACAGGGCGGCCGGGGAGCTGTTTTTT. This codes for CATSRRDRAAGELFF.